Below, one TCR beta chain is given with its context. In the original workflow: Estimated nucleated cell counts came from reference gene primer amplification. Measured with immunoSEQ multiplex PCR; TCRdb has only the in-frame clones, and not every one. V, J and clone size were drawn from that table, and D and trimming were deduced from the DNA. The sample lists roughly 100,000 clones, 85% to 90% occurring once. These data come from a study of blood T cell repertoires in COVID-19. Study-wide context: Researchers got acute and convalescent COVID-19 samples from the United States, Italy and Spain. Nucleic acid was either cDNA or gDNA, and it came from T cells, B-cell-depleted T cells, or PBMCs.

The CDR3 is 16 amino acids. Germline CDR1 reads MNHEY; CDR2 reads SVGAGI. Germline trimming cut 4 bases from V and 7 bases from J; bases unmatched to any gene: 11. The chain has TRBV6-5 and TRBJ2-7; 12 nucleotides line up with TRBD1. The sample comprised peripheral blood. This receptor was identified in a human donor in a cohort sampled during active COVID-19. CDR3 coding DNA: TGTGCCAGCAGTTCGCCGGGACAGGGGGCGCGGTATGAGCAGTACTTC. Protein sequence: CASSSPGQGARYEQYF.